Detailed here is one T cell receptor beta chain. This clonotype was recorded many times. The target of this receptor is not known. The sample holds no much larger clone one base away, and base qualities are not on file. The junction shows trimming of 1 base on V and 3 bases on J, and the gene matches do not reach 9 bases of it. CDR1 and CDR2, per the germline V gene, are MGHRA and YSYEKL. From its cysteine to its phenylalanine, the CDR3 spans 16 amino acids. Only the CDR3 region is kept as DNA, spanning 48 bases read in frame from base 1. The data were obtained in a study of CD8+CD57+ T cells in acquired aplastic anemia (dated by TCRdb to between 2018 and 2020). The study in broad terms: On average, sorted CD4+ and CD8+ cells yielded 3.2 ug of extracted DNA, with a range of roughly 0.18 to 27.4 ug. CD8+CD57+ expansion was defined as a frequency above the mean frequency observed in healthy subjects. What the research found in general, with its limitations: Roughly 29 CD8+ CDR3 sequences were found in both patients and controls but appeared to be highly expressed in patients and within the immunodominant clones of the patients. No significant difference in CD8+ Simpson's diversity was found between patients and healthy controls (P=0.060).

Expansion of CD8+CD57+ cells had been shown by flow cytometry in the patients chosen for sequencing. All patients had severe acquired aplastic anemia diagnosed by International Study of Aplastic Anemia and Agranulocytosis and Camitta criteria. No therapy had been received by the patients at the time of blood sampling. In the study, sorted CD4+ and CD8+ blood T cells from patients with severe aplastic anemia and from healthy subjects underwent deep sequencing of TCR repertoires. In the USA, patient enrollment took place under clinicaltrials.gov protocols 00001620, 01623167, 00001397, 00071045, 00081523 and 00961064. Ficoll-Paque density gradient centrifugation was used to isolate peripheral blood mononuclear cells. Before DNA extraction, CD4+ and CD8+ T cells were sorted with FACS or magnetic beads. TCR beta VDJ combination and CDR3 sequence profiling used genomic DNA as the template. An Illumina HiSeq 2000 was used for TCR repertoire sequencing. The authors processed their data as follows. TRBV/TRBJ rearrangement plots, CDR3 size and DJ length profiles, and Simpson's diversity index were used to evaluate the repertoires. The immunodominant clone was defined as the most abundant DNA sequence in deep sequencing data. CDR3 amino acid sequences were screened for sharing across subjects and compared with published repertoires and the VDJdb database. TCRdb handled the public reads itself, with Q25 trimming in fastp and clone calling in MiXCR, and kept productive beta chains. All rows with the same CDR3 protein become a single entry with the most common DNA and genes. TCRdb's processing, not the authors', yielded these V and J calls. This sample lists under 200,000 distinct CDR3 sequences; around half were detected once. Together, the top ten hold under 40% of the sample.

The sample comprised sorted CD4+, CD8+, or CD8+CD57+ T cells (not recorded which) from PBMCs. The sequence was obtained from a human donor with aplastic anemia. The chain was built from TRBV4-1 and TRBJ2-7, with TRBD2 identical over 7 junction bases. The nucleotide sequence reads as follows: TGCGCCAGCAGCCAAGGCGTGGGACCGGGAGGCTACGAGCAGTACTTC. Its translation is CASSQGVGPGGYEQYF.